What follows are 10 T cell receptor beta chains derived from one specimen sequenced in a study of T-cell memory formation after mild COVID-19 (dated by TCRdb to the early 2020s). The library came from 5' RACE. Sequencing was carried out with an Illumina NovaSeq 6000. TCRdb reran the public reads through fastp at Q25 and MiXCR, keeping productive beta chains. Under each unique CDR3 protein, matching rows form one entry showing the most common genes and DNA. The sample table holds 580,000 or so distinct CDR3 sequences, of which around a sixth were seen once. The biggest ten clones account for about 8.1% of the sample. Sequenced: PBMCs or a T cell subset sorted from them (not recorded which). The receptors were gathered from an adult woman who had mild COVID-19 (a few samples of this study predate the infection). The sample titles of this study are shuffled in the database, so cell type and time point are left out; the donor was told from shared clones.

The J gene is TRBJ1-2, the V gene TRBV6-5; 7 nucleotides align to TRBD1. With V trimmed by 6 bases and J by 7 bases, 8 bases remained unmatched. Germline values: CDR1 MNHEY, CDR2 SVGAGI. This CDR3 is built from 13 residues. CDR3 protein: CASRTGQASGYTF. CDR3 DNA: TGTGCCAGCAGAACTGGACAGGCGAGTGGCTACACCTTC.

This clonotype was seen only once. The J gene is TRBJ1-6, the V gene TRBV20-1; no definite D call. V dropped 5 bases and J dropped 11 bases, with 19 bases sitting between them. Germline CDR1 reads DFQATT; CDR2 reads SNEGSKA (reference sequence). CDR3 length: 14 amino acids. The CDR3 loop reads CSAPDPNRLTPLHF. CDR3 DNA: TGCAGTGCTCCAGACCCTAATCGCTTGACACCCCTCCACTTT.

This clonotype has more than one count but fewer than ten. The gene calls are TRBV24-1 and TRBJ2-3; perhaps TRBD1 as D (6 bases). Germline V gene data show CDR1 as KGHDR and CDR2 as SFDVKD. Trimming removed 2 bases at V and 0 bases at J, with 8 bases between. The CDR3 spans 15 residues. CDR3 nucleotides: TGTGCCACCAGTGATTCGGGGACAAGCACAGATACGCAGTATTTT. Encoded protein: CATSDSGTSTDTQYF.

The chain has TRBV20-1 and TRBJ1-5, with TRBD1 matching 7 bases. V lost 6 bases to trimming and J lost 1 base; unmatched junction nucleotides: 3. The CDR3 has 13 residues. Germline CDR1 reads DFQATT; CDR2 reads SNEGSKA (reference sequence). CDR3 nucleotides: TGCAGTGCAGGACAGGTCAGCAATCAGCCCCAGCATTTT. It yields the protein CSAGQVSNQPQHF.

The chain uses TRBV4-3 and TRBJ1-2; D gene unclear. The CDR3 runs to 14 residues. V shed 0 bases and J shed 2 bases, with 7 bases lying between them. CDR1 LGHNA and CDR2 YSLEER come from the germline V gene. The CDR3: CASSQDFTNYGYTF. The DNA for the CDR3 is TGCGCCAGCAGCCAAGATTTCACCAACTATGGCTACACCTTC.

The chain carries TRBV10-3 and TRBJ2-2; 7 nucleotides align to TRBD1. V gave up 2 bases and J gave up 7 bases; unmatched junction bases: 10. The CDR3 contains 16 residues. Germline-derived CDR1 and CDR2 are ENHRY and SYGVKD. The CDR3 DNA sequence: TGTGCCATCAGTGAGCCCTACAGGGGAGTAGGCGGGGAGCTGTTTTTT. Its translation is CAISEPYRGVGGELFF.

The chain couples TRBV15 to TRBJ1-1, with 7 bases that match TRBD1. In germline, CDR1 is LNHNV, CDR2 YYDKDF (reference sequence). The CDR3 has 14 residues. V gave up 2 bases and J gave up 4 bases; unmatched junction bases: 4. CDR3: CATSRWGQLTEAFF. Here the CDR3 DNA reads TGTGCCACCAGCAGATGGGGACAGCTCACTGAAGCTTTCTTT.

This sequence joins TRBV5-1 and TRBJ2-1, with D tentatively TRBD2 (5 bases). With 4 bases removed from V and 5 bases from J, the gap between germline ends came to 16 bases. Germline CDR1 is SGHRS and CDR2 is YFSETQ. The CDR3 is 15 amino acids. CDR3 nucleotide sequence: TGCGCCAGCAGCCCACGATGGACTCGCGACAATGAGCAGTTCTTC. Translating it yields CASSPRWTRDNEQFF.

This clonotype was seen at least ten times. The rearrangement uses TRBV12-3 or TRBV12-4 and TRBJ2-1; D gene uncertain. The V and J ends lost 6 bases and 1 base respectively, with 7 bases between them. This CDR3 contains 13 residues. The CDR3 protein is CASSFSSYNEQFF. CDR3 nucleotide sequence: TGTGCCAGCAGCTTTAGTTCCTACAATGAGCAGTTCTTC.

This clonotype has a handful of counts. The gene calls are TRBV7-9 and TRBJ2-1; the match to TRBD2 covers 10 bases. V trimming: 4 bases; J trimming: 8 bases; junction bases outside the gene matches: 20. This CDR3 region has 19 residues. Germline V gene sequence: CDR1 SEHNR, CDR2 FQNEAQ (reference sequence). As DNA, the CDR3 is TGTGCCAGCAGCTATAAGGCGGACAGGCCTAGCGGGAGTAGGTATGAGCAGTTCTTC. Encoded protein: CASSYKADRPSGSRYEQFF.